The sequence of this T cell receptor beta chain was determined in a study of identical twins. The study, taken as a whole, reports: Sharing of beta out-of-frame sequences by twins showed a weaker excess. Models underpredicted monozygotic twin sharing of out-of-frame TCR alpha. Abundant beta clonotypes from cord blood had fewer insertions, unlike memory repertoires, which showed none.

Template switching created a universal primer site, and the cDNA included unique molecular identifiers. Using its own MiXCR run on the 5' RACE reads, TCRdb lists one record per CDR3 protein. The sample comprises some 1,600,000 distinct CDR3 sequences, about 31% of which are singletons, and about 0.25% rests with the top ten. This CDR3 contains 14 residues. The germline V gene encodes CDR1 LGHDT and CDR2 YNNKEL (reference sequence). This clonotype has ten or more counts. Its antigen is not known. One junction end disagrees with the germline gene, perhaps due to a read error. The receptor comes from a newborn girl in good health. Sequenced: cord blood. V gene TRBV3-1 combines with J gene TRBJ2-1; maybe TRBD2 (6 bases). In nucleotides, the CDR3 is TGCGCCAGCAGCCAAGGGACTCGCTACAATGAGCAGTTCTTC. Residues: CASSQGTRYNEQFF.